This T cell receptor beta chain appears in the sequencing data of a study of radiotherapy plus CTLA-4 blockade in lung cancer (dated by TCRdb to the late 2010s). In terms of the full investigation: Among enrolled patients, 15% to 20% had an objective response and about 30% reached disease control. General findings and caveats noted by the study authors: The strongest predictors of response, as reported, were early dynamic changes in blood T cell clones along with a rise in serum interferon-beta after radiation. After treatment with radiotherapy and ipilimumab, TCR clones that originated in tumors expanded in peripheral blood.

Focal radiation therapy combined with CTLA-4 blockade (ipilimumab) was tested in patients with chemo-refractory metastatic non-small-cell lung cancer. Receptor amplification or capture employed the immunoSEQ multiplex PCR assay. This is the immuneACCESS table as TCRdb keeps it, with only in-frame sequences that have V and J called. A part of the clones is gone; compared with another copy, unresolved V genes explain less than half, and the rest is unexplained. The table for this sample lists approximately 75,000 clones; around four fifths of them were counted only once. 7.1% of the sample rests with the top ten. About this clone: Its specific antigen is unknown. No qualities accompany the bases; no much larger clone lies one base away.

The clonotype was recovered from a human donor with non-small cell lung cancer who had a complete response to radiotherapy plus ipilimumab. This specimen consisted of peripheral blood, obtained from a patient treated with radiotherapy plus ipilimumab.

DNA sequence: TGTGCCTGGAAGAAACAGGGGGCGATCAGTCTCGAGCAGTACTTC. This yields the protein CAWKKQGAISLEQYF. Rearrangement joined TRBV30 to TRBJ2-7; 9 bases in the junction line up with TRBD1. From the germline V gene (reference sequence), CDR1 is GTSNPN and CDR2 is SVGIG. V trim: 4 bases; J trim: 6 bases; unmatched bases: 13. The CDR3 goes from the cysteine to the phenylalanine over 15 residues. Just CDR3 DNA is preserved here, 45 bases in frame from base 1.